Shown below are 10 T cell receptor beta chains from a single sample sequenced in a study of blood T cell repertoires in COVID-19. Clones were read by immunoSEQ multiplex PCR, and TCRdb kept only the in-frame ones, dropping some. The profile shows about 170,000 clones, approximately 86% of them singletons. The sample was peripheral blood. The receptors here all came from a man between 60 and 75 years old with COVID-19, enrolled during active disease.

This clone was seen once. The chain joins TRBV5-1 to TRBJ2-5, with D perhaps matching TRBD2 (6 bases). The CDR3 has 14 amino acids. The V and J ends lost 0 bases and 4 bases respectively, with 10 bases between them. Germline assignment: CDR1 SGHRS and CDR2 YFSETQ. The CDR3 DNA reads TGCGCCAGCAGCTTGGCCGGGGGACGAGAGACCCAGTACTTC. It yields the protein CASSLAGGRETQYF.

The V and J genes are TRBV27 and TRBJ1-2, with a tentative D call TRBD1 (6 bases). V was pared by 2 bases and J by 9 bases, with 19 bases between. Germline-derived CDR1 and CDR2 are MNHEY and SMNVEV (reference sequence). The CDR3 length is 15 residues. CDR3 in amino acids: CASSLGAGEVVSYTF. For the CDR3, the DNA is TGTGCCAGCAGTTTAGGGGCAGGGGAAGTGGTGAGCTACACCTTC.

This chain connects TRBV10-3 to TRBJ1-1, with D tentatively TRBD1 (5 bases). The CDR3 consists of 15 residues. Germline-derived CDR1 and CDR2 are ENHRY and SYGVKD. V was shortened by 3 bases and J by 5 bases, with 16 bases between the two germline ends. CDR3 amino acids: CAISDTAGRSTEAFF. CDR3 coding DNA: TGTGCCATCAGTGATACGGCAGGGCGTTCGACTGAAGCTTTCTTT.

The chain links TRBV21-1 to TRBJ2-3; the table's D call of TRBD2 was not tested on the DNA. TRBV21-1 is tagged as a pseudogene. CDR3 length: 18 amino acids. The CDR3 loop is CASSKRPSSGLLADTQYF. The CDR3 nucleotides read TGTGCCAGCAGCAAACGCCCTAGCTCGGGTCTCTTGGCAGATACGCAGTATTTT.

This chain joins TRBV7-2 and TRBJ2-6; 7 bases are shared with TRBD1. Germline assignment: CDR1 SGHTA and CDR2 FQGNSA. The CDR3 runs 17 residues. V was pared by 2 bases and J by 0 bases, with 4 bases of the junction left unmatched. For the CDR3, the DNA is TGTGCCAGCAGCTTAAGGGACAGTCTCTCTGGGGCCAACGTCCTGACTTTC. It codes for CASSLRDSLSGANVLTF.

The chain couples TRBV4-3 to TRBJ1-2, with no clear D. V was clipped by 0 bases and J by 4 bases, with 18 bases between them. Germline V gene data show CDR1 as LGHNA and CDR2 as YSLEER. This CDR3 has 17 amino acids. The CDR3: CASSQDGSRQPIYGYTF. The CDR3 bases are TGCGCCAGCAGCCAAGATGGCTCCAGACAACCGATCTATGGCTACACCTTC.

The V call is TRBV3-1 (or the pseudogene TRBV3-2), the J call TRBJ1-4; TRBD1 agrees at 8 bases. The CDR3 covers 15 residues. Germline V lookup: CDR1 LGHDT, CDR2 YNNKEL (reference sequence). V lost 5 bases, J lost 5 bases, and 7 bases stayed unmatched. For the CDR3, the DNA is TGTGCCAGCAGCGTCCGACAGGGGCGGAATGAAAAACTGTTTTTT. Translation: CASSVRQGRNEKLFF.

The chain uses TRBV10-3 and TRBJ2-1, with 9 positions matching TRBD1. CDR1 ENHRY and CDR2 SYGVKD come from the germline V gene. This CDR3 is 14 amino acids long. V lost 4 bases to trimming and J lost 7 bases; unmatched junction nucleotides: 5. This CDR3 reads CAISGQGGKNEQFF. The CDR3 nucleotides are TGTGCCATCAGTGGACAGGGGGGTAAGAATGAGCAGTTCTTC.

DNA for the CDR3: TGTGCCAGCTCCTTACAGGGTACGTCCTACGAGCAGTACTTC. As protein: CASSLQGTSYEQYF. V and J are TRBV18 and TRBJ2-7; D is possibly TRBD1 (6 bases). Per the germline V gene, CDR1 is KGHSH and CDR2 is LQKENI. CDR3 length equals 14 residues. The V end was cut by 6 bases, the J end by 1 base, with 13 bases between.

V and J are TRBV19 and TRBJ1-6; 10 nucleotides align to TRBD1. The CDR3 consists of 17 residues. The V and J ends lost 0 bases and 7 bases, in that order; junction bases with no gene match: 6. CDR1 and CDR2 from the germline V gene are LNHDA and SQIVND (reference sequence). CDR3 nucleotides: TGTGCCAGTAGTATAGATCGGGACAGGGGATCGAATTCACCCCTCCACTTT. Translating it yields CASSIDRDRGSNSPLHF.